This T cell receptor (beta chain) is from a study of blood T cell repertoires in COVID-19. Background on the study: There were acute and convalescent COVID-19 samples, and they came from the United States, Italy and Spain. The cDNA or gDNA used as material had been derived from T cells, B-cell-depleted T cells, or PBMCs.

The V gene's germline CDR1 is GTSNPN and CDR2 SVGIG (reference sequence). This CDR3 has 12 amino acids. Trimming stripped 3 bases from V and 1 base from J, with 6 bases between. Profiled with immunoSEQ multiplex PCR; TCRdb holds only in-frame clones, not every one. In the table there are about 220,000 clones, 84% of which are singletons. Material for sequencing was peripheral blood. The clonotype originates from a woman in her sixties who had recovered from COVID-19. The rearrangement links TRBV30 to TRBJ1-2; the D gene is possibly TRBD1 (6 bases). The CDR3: CAWRGGNYGYTF. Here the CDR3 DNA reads TGTGCCTGGAGAGGGGGTAACTATGGCTACACCTTC.